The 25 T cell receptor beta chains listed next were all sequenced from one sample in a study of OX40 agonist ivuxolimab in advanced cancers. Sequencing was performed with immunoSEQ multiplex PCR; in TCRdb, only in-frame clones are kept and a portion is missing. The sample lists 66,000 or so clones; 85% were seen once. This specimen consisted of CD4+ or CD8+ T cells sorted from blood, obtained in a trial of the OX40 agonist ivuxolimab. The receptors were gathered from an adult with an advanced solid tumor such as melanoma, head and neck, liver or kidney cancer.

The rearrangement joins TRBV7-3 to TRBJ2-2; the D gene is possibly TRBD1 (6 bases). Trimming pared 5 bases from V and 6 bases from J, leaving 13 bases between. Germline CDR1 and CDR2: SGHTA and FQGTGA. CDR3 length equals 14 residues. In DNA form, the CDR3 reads TGTGCCAGCAGCGTCTTCCAGGGGTCCGGGGAGCTGTTTTTT. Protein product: CASSVFQGSGELFF. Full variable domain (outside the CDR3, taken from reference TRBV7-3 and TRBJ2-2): GAGVSQTPSNKVTEKGKYVELRCDPISGHTALYWYRQSLGQGPEFLIYFQGTGAADDSGLPNDRFFAVRPEGSVSTLKIQRTERGDSAVYLCASSVFQGSGELFFGEGSRLTVL.

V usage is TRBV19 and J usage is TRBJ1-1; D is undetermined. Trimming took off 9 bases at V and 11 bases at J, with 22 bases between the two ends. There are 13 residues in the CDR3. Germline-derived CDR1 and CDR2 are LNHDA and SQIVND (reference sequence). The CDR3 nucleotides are TGTGCCAGCATCCTCCGGGCCGGAGGTCTCGCTTTCTTT. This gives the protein CASILRAGGLAFF.

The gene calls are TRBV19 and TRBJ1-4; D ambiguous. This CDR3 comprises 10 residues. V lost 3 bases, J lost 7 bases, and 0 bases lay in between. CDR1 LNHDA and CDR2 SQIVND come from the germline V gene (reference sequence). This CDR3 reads CASSIEKLFF. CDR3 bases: TGTGCCAGTAGTATTGAAAAACTGTTTTTT. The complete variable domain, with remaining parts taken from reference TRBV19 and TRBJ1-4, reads DGGITQSPKYLFRKEGQNVTLSCEQNLNHDAMYWYRQDPGQGLRLIYYSQIVNDFQKGDIAEGYSVSREKKESFPLTVTSAQKNPTAFYLCASSIEKLFFGSGTQLSVL.

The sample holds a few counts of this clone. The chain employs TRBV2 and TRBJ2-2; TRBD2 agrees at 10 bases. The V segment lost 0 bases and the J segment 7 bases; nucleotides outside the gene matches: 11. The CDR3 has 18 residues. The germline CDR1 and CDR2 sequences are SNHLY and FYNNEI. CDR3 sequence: CASSEAGTSGKRGGELFF. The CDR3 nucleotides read TGTGCCAGCAGTGAAGCCGGTACTAGCGGGAAAAGGGGCGGGGAGCTGTTTTTT.

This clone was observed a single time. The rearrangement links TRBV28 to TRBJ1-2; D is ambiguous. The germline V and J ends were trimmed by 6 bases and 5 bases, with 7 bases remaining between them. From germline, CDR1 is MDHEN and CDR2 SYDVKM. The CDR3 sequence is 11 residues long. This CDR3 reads CASRGSYGYTF. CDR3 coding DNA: TGTGCCAGCAGGGGTTCTTATGGCTACACCTTC.

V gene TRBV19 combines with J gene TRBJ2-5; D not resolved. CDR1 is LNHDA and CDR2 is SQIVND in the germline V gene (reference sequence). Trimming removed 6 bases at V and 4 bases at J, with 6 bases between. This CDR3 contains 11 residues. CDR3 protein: CASRASETQYF. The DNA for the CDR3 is TGTGCCAGTAGGGCGTCAGAGACCCAGTACTTC. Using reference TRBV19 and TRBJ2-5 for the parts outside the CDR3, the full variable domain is DGGITQSPKYLFRKEGQNVTLSCEQNLNHDAMYWYRQDPGQGLRLIYYSQIVNDFQKGDIAEGYSVSREKKESFPLTVTSAQKNPTAFYLCASRASETQYFGPGTRLLVL.

The CDR3 is CASSPSLTDTQYF. In DNA form, the CDR3 reads TGTGCCAGCTCCCCCTCCCTCACAGATACGCAGTATTTT. The V call is TRBV18, the J call TRBJ2-3; no definite D call. Germline CDR1 KGHSH, CDR2 LQKENI. V was pared by 6 bases and J by 2 bases, with 9 bases between. The CDR3 has 13 residues.

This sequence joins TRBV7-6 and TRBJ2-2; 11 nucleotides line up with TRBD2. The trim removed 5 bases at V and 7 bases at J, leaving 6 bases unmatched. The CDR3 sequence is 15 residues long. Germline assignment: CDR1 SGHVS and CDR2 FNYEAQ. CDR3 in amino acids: CASSPLAGAIGELFF. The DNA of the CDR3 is TGTGCCAGCAGCCCACTAGCGGGGGCCATCGGGGAGCTGTTTTTT.

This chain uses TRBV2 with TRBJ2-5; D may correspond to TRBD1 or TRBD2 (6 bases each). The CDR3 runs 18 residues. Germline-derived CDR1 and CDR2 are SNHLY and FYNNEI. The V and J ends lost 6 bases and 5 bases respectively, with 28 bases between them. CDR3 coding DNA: TGTGCCAGCAGCGAGGCCGTGGGGGGCCGGGGAGAACTGGAGACCCAGTACTTC. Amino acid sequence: CASSEAVGGRGELETQYF.

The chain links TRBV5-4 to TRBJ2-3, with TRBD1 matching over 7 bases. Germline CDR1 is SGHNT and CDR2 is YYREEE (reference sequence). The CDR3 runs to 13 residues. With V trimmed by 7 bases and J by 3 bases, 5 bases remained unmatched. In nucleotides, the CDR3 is TGTGCCAGCTCGGGACAGCTGACAGATACGCAGTATTTT. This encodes CASSGQLTDTQYF. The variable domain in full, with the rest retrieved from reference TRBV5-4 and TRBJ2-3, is ETGVTQSPTHLIKTRGQQVTLRCSSQSGHNTVSWYQQALGQGPQFIFQYYREEENGRGNFPPRFSGLQFPNYSSELNVNALELDDSALYLCASSGQLTDTQYFGPGTRLTVL.

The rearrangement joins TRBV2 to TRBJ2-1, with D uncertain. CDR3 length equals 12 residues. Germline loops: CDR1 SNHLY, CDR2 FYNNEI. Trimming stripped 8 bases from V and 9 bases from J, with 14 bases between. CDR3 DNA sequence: TGTGCCAGCTCTACCCAAGCGATTGAGCAGTTCTTC. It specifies CASSTQAIEQFF.

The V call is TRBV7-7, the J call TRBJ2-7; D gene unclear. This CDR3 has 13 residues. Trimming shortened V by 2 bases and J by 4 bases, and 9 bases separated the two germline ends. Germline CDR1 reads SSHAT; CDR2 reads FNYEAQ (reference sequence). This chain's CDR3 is CASSLSLSYEQYF. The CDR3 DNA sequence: TGTGCCAGCAGCTTAAGCCTGAGTTACGAGCAGTACTTC. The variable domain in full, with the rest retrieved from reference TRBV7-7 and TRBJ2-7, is GAGVSQSPRYKVTKRGQDVTLRCDPISSHATLYWYQQALGQGPEFLTYFNYEAQPDKSGLPSDRFSAERPEGSISTLTIQRTEQRDSAMYRCASSLSLSYEQYFGPGTRLTVT.

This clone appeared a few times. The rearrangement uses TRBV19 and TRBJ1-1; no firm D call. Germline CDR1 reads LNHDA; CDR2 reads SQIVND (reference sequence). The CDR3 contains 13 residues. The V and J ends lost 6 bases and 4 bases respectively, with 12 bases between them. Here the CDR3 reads CASRSGELTEAFF. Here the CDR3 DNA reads TGTGCCAGTAGGTCCGGGGAGCTCACTGAAGCTTTCTTT.

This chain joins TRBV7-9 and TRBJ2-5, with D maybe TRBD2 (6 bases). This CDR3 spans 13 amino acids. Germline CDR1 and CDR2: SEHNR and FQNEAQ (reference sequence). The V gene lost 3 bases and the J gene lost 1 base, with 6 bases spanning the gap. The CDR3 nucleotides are TGTGCCAGCAGCTTGGGGGGCCAAGAGACCCAGTACTTC. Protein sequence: CASSLGGQETQYF.

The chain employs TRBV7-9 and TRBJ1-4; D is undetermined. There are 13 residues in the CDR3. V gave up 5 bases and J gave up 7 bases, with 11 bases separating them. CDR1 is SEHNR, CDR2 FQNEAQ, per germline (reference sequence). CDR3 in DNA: TGTGCCAGCAGCCCCCAGAGGGTTGAAAAACTGTTTTTT. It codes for CASSPQRVEKLFF. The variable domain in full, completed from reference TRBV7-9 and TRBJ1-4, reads DTGVSQNPRHKITKRGQNVTFRCDPISEHNRLYWYRQTLGQGPEFLTYFQNEAQLEKSRLLSDRFSAERPKGSFSTLEIQRTEQGDSAMYLCASSPQRVEKLFFGSGTQLSVL.

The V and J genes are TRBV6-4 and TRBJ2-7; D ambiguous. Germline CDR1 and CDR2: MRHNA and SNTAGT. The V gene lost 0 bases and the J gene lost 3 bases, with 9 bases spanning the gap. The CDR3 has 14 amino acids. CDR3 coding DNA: TGTGCCAGCAGTGACTCCCAGCGAGACTACGAGCAGTACTTC. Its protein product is CASSDSQRDYEQYF.

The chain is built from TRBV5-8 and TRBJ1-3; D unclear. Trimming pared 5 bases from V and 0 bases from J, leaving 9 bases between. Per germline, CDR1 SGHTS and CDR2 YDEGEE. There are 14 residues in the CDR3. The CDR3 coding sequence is TGTGCCAGCAGTCGGCCTAACTCTGGAAACACCATATATTTT. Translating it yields CASSRPNSGNTIYF.

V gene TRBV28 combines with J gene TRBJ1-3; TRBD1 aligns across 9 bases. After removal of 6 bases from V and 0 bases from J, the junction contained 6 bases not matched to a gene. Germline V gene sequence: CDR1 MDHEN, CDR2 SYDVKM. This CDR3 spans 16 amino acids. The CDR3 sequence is CASSLTGGGSGNTIYF. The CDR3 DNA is TGTGCCAGCAGCTTAACAGGGGGCGGCTCTGGAAACACCATATATTTT.

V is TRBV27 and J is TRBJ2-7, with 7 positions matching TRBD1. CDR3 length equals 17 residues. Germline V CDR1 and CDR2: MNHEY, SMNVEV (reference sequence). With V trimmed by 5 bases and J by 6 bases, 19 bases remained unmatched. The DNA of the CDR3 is TGTGCCAGCAGTCCTTCGCCGGGACGGACAGGATTCACCGAGCAGTACTTC. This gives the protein CASSPSPGRTGFTEQYF.

The CDR3 DNA reads as TGCGCCAGCAGCCTGGGGAACACCGGGGAGCTGTTTTTT. Its translation is CASSLGNTGELFF. The chain employs TRBV5-1 and TRBJ2-2, with D hard to call. The CDR3 sequence is 13 residues long. Germline V gene data show CDR1 as SGHRS and CDR2 as YFSETQ. V was shortened by 4 bases and J by 1 base, with 5 bases between the two germline ends.

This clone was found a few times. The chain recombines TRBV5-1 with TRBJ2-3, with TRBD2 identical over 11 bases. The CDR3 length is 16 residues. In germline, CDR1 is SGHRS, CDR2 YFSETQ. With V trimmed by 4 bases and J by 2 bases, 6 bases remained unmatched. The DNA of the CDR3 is TGCGCCAGCAGCCCCGGGACTAGCGGATACACAGATACGCAGTATTTT. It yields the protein CASSPGTSGYTDTQYF.

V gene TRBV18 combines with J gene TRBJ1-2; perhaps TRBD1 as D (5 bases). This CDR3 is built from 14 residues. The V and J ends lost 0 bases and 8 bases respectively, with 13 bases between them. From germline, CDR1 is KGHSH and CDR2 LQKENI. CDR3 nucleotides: TGTGCCAGCTCACCACCTCGACAGAGTTGGGGCTACACCTTC. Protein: CASSPPRQSWGYTF.

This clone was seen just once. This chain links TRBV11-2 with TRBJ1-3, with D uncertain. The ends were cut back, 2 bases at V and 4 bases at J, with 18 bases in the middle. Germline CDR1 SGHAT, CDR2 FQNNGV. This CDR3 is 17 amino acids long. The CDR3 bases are TGTGCCAGCAGCTTACCCACCGGGTCCCGAGGCGGAAACACCATATATTTT. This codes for CASSLPTGSRGGNTIYF.

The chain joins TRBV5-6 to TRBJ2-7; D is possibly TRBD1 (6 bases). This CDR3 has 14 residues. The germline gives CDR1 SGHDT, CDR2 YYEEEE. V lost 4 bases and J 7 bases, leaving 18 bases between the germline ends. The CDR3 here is CASSPTVGGLEQYF. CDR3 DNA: TGTGCCAGCAGCCCTACGGTAGGGGGTCTGGAGCAGTACTTC.

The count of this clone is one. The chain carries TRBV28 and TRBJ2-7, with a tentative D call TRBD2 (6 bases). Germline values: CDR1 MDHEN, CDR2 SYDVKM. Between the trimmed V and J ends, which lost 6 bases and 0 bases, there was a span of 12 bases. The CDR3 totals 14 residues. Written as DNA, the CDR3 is TGTGCCAGCAGCTCCCGGGACTTCTCCTACGAGCAGTACTTC. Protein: CASSSRDFSYEQYF.